This T cell receptor (beta chain) originates from a study of early T cells in non-severe SARS-CoV-2 infection. Turning to the study itself: Unsorted whole-blood RNA was sequenced in bulk, leaving chains unpaired.

This clonotype turned up a few times. Its antigen remains unknown. The CDR3 spans 12 residues. Germline CDR1 is SGHTA and CDR2 is FQGNSA. Trimming removed 1 base at V and 4 bases at J, with 3 bases between. Study observations and caveats: Anti-spike CD8 specificities were favored by VDJdb matching, whose results missed private and CD4 specificities.

Researchers attached unique molecular identifiers to individual cDNA molecules. One entry per CDR3 protein, called by TCRdb with MiXCR from the 5' RACE reads. Among roughly 34,000 distinct CDR3 sequences listed, about 6% were seen once. Source material: whole blood. The receptor comes from an adult who was a healthcare worker with PCR-confirmed SARS-CoV-2 infection or an uninfected control (not recorded which). The chain is built from TRBV7-2 and TRBJ2-3, with D hard to call. The DNA for the CDR3 is TGTGCCAGCAGCTTAGGAGCAGATACGCAGTATTTT. Its translation: CASSLGADTQYF.